The clone carrying this T cell receptor (beta chain) appeared a few times. The target antigen is unknown. This record comes from a study of cytotoxic CD8 clonotypes in ibrutinib-treated CLL. Overall study context: Specimens for response were gathered following a median around eleven months of therapy, spanning 6 to 36. The study, taken as a whole, reports: Age-matched healthy donor levels were exceeded by baseline clonality, which tracked circulating CD8+ T-cell counts.

Trimming pared 4 bases from V and 4 bases from J, leaving 12 bases between. The CDR3 runs to 14 residues. Per the germline V gene, CDR1 is MNHEY and CDR2 is SVGAGI. Targeted sequencing depth ranged from 1 in 200,000 to 1 in 1 million T cells. Only in-frame clones appear in the TCRdb table, and some are missing; sequencing was by immunoSEQ multiplex PCR. The repertoire holds 110,000 to 150,000 clones, with about three quarters as singletons. The specimen was PBMCs, collected after 24 months of ibrutinib treatment. The TCR comes from a human donor with chronic lymphocytic leukemia. V and J are TRBV6-5 and TRBJ2-3; D tentatively fits TRBD1 or TRBD2 (6 bases each). The CDR3 loop reads CASSSRGQADTQYF. The CDR3 nucleotides are TGTGCCAGCAGTTCACGGGGGCAAGCAGATACGCAGTATTTT.